This T cell receptor (beta chain) derives from a study of OX40 agonist ivuxolimab in advanced cancers. Whole-study results and caveats: No determination was made of the antigen specificity of the expanded peripheral T cells.

The protocol was immunoSEQ multiplex PCR, while the TCRdb copy is restricted to in-frame clones and leaves out a portion. Of around 64,000 clones listed, 80% to 85% are singletons. Of note for this clone: Its antigen remains unidentified.

The V end was cut by 4 bases, the J end by 3 bases, with 6 bases between. The CDR3 sequence is 12 residues long. Germline assignment: CDR1 SNHLY and CDR2 FYNNEI. The starting material was CD4+ or CD8+ T cells sorted from blood, obtained in a trial of the OX40 agonist ivuxolimab. The origin of this receptor is an adult with an advanced solid tumor such as melanoma, head and neck, liver or kidney cancer. The chain recombines TRBV2 with TRBJ2-5; no clear D. The CDR3 is CASSGVEETQYF. CDR3 bases: TGTGCCAGCAGTGGTGTGGAAGAGACCCAGTACTTC.